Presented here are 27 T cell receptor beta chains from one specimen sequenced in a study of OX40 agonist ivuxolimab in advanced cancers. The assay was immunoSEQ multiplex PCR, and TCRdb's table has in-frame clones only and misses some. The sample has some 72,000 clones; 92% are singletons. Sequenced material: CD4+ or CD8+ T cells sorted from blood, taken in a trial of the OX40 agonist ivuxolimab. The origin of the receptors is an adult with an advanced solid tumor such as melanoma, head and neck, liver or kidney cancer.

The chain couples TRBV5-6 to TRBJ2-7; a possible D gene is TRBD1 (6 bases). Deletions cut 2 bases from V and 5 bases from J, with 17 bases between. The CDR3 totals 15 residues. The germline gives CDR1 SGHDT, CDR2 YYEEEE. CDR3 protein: CASSFLGAEGDEQYF. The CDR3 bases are TGTGCCAGCAGCTTTTTGGGGGCTGAGGGGGACGAGCAGTACTTC. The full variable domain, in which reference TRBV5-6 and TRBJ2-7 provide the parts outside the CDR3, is DAGVTQSPTHLIKTRGQQVTLRCSPKSGHDTVSWYQQALGQGPQFIFQYYEEEERQRGNFPDRFSGHQFPNYSSELNVNALLLGDSALYLCASSFLGAEGDEQYFGPGTRLTVT.

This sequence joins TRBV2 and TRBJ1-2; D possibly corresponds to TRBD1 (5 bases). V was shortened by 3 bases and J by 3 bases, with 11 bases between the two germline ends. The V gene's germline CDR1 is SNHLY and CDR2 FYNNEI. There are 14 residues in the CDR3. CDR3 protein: CASSDLGVYYGYTF. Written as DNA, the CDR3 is TGTGCCAGCAGTGACTTGGGGGTCTACTATGGCTACACCTTC. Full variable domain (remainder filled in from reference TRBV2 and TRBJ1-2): EPEVTQTPSHQVTQMGQEVILRCVPISNHLYFYWYRQILGQKVEFLVSFYNNEISEKSEIFDDQFSVERPDGSNFTLKIRSTKLEDSAMYFCASSDLGVYYGYTFGSGTRLTVV.

The DNA for the CDR3 is TGTGCCAGTAGCCTGGGGACCTACACTGAAGCTTTCTTT. This sequence encodes CASSLGTYTEAFF. This chain uses TRBV19 with TRBJ1-1; TRBD1 might be the D (5 bases). This CDR3 region has 13 residues. Germline lookup yields CDR1 LNHDA and CDR2 SQIVND (reference sequence). V was clipped by 6 bases and J by 3 bases, with 11 bases between them. The full variable domain, its missing parts supplied by reference TRBV19 and TRBJ1-1, is DGGITQSPKYLFRKEGQNVTLSCEQNLNHDAMYWYRQDPGQGLRLIYYSQIVNDFQKGDIAEGYSVSREKKESFPLTVTSAQKNPTAFYLCASSLGTYTEAFFGQGTRLTVV.

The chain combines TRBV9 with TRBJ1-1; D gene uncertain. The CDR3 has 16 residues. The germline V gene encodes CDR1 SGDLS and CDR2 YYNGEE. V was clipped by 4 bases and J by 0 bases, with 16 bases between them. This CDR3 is CASSLGLGLMNTEAFF. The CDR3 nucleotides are TGTGCCAGCAGCCTAGGACTGGGCCTAATGAACACTGAAGCTTTCTTT.

DNA for the CDR3: TGTGCCAGTAGCCCAGGACCGATCACCACAGATACGCAGTATTTT. As protein: CASSPGPITTDTQYF. This sequence joins TRBV19 and TRBJ2-3; no reliable D call. The germline gives CDR1 LNHDA, CDR2 SQIVND (reference sequence). The V and J ends lost 6 bases and 2 bases respectively, with 15 bases between them. The CDR3 is made up of 15 amino acids.

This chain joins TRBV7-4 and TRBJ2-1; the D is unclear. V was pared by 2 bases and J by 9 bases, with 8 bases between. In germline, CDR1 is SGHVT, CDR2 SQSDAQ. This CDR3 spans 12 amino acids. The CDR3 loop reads CASSLWGIEQFF. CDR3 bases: TGTGCCAGCAGCTTATGGGGAATTGAGCAGTTCTTC.

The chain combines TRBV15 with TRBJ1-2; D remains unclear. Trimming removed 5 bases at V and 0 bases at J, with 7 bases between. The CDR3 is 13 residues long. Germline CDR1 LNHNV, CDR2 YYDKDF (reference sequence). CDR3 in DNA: TGTGCCACCAGCCCCGACCCTAACTATGGCTACACCTTC. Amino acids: CATSPDPNYGYTF. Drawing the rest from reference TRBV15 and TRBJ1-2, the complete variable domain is DAMVIQNPRYQVTQFGKPVTLSCSQTLNHNVMYWYQQKSSQAPKLLFHYYDKDFNNEADTPDNFQSRRPNTSFCFLDIRSPGLGDTAMYLCATSPDPNYGYTFGSGTRLTVV.

CDR3 nucleotides: TGTGCCAGCAGCTCTGTGACAGGGCCCAATCAGCCCCAGCATTTT. This translates into CASSSVTGPNQPQHF. This rearrangement joins TRBV7-9 to TRBJ1-5; 7 nucleotides match TRBD1. The germline CDR1 and CDR2 sequences are SEHNR and FQNEAQ (reference sequence). V shed 4 bases, J shed 3 bases, and the junction held 6 bases outside the gene matches. There are 15 residues in the CDR3.

Written as DNA, the CDR3 is TGTGCCAGCAGTTACCCGGAGGTGACCTATGGCTACACCTTC. The encoded protein is CASSYPEVTYGYTF. V is TRBV6-6 and J is TRBJ1-2; no clear D gene. V was trimmed by 2 bases and J by 4 bases, leaving 11 bases between them. The CDR3 consists of 14 residues. CDR1 and CDR2 from the germline V gene are MNHNY and SVGAGI (reference sequence).

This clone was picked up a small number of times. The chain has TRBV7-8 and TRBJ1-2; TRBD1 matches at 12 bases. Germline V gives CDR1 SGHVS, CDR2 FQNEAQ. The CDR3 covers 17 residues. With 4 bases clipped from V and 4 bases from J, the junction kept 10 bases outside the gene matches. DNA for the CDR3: TGTGCCAGCAGCTCACTAGGGACAGGGGGCCTCGGCTATGGCTACACCTTC. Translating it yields CASSSLGTGGLGYGYTF.

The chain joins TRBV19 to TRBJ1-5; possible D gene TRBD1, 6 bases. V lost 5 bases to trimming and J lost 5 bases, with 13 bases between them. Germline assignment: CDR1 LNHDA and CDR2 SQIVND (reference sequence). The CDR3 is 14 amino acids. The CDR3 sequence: CASSLQGGDQPQHF. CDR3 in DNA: TGTGCCAGTAGTCTACAGGGTGGGGATCAGCCCCAGCATTTT.

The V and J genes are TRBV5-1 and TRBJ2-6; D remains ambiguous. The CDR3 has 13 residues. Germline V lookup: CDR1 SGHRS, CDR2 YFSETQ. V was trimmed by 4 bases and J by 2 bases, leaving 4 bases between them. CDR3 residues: CASSIAGANVLTF. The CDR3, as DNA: TGCGCCAGCAGCATCGCTGGGGCCAACGTCCTGACTTTC.

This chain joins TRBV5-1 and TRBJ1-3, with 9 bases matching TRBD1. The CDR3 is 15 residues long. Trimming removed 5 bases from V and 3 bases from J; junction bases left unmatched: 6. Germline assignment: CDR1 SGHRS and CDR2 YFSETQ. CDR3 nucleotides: TGCGCCAGCAGTCGTGGACAGGGGTTTGGAAACACCATATATTTT. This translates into CASSRGQGFGNTIYF.

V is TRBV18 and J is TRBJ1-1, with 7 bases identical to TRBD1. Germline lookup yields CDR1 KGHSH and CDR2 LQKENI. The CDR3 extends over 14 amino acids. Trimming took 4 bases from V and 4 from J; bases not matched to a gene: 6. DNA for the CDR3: TGTGCCAGCTCACAAGGACAGGCTAGCACTGAAGCTTTCTTT. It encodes CASSQGQASTEAFF.

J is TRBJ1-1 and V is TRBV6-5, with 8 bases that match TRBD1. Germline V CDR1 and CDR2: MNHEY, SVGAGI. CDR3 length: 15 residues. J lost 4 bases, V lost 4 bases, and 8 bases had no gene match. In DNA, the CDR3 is TGTGCCAGCAGTTCTTGGACAGGGACGGGCACTGAAGCTTTCTTT. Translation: CASSSWTGTGTEAFF.

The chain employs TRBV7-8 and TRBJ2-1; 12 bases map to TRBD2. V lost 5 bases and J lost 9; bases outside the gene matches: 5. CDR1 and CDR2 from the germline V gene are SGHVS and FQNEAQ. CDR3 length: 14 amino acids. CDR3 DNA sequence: TGTGCCAGCAGCCTCTCGACTAGCGGGAGTGAGCAGTTCTTC. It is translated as CASSLSTSGSEQFF. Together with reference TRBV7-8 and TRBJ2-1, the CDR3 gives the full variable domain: GAGVSQSPRYKVAKRGQDVALRCDPISGHVSLFWYQQALGQGPEFLTYFQNEAQLDKSGLPSDRFFAERPEGSVSTLKIQRTQQEDSAVYLCASSLSTSGSEQFFGPGTRLTVL.

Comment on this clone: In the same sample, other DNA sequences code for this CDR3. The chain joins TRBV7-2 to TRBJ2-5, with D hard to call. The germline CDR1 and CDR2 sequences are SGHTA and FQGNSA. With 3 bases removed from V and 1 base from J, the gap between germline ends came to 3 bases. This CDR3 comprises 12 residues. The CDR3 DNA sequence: TGTGCCAGCAGCTTCACCCAAGAGACCCAGTACTTC. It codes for CASSFTQETQYF.

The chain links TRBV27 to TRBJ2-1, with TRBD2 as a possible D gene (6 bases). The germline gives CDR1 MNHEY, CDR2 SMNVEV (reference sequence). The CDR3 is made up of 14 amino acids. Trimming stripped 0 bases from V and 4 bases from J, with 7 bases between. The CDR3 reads CASSLSGLYNEQFF. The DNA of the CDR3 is TGTGCCAGCAGTTTATCGGGACTTTACAATGAGCAGTTCTTC.

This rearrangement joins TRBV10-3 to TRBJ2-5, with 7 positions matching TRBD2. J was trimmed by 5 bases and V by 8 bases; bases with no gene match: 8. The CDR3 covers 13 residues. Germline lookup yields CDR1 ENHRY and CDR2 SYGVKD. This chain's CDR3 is CAIAAGVWETQYF. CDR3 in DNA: TGTGCCATCGCGGCGGGGGTGTGGGAGACCCAGTACTTC.

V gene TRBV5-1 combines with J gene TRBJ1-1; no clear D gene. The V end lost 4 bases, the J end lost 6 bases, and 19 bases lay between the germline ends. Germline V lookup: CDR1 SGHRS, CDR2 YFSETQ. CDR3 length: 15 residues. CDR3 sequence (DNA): TGCGCCAGCAGCCGACTCCTATCCGTGGTGTCTGAAGCTTTCTTT. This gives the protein CASSRLLSVVSEAFF.

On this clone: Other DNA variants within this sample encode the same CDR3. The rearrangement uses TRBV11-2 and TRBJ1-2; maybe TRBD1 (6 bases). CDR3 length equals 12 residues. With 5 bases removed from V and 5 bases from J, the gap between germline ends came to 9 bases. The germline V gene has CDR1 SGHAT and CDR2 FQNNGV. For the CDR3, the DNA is TGTGCCAGCAGCGCTACAGGGTATGGCTACACCTTC. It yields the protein CASSATGYGYTF.

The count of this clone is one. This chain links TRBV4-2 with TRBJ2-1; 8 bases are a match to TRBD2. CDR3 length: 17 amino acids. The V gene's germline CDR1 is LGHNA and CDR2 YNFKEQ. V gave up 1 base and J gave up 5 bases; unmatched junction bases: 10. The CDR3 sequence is CASSQVTLTGGNNEQFF. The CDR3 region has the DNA TGTGCCAGCAGCCAAGTCACTTTAACGGGAGGGAACAATGAGCAGTTCTTC.

CDR3: CASSYSGPHRDTIYF. CDR3 nucleotide sequence: TGTGCCAGCAGTTACTCAGGTCCCCATCGAGACACCATATATTTT. J is TRBJ1-3 and V is TRBV6-5; no firm D call. Germline-derived CDR1 and CDR2 are MNHEY and SVGAGI. Deletions cut 0 bases from V and 8 bases from J, with 14 bases between. The CDR3 has 15 amino acids.

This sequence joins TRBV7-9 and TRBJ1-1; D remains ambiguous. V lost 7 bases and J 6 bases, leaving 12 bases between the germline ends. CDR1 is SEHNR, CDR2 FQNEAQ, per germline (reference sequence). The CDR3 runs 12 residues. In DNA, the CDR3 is TGTGCCAGCACCCAGTTCGGGTCTGAAGCTTTCTTT. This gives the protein CASTQFGSEAFF.

The CDR3 region is CASSPDRVGYGYTF. DNA of the CDR3: TGTGCCAGCTCACCGGACAGGGTTGGCTATGGCTACACCTTC. This chain uses TRBV18 with TRBJ1-2; 8 bases fit TRBD1. CDR1 and CDR2 (germline): KGHSH, LQKENI. The V and J ends lost 3 bases and 4 bases, in that order; junction bases with no gene match: 4. This CDR3 region has 14 residues.

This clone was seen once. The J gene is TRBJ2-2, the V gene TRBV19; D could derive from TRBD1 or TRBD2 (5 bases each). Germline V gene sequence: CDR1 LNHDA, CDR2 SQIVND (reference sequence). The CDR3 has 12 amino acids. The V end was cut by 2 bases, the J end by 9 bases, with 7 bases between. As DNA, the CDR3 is TGTGCCAGTAGTATATGGGGGAGGGAGCTGTTTTTT. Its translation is CASSIWGRELFF.

In nucleotides, the CDR3 is TGTGCCAGCAGTGGAGGAATGAGTAGCGGGTATAATGAAAAACTGTTTTTT. Its translation: CASSGGMSSGYNEKLFF. The chain combines TRBV6-1 with TRBJ1-4; unclear D gene. Germline assignment: CDR1 MNHNS and CDR2 SASEGT. The CDR3 contains 17 residues. Trimming removed 4 bases at V and 4 bases at J, with 19 bases between.